The 21 T cell receptor beta chains below come from one sample, sequenced in a study of blood T cell repertoires in COVID-19. Only in-frame clones appear in the TCRdb table, and some are missing; sequencing was by immunoSEQ multiplex PCR. The sample includes around 72,000 clones, over 80% seen only once; the top ten take 1.5% to 2%. The sequenced sample was peripheral blood. These receptors all come from a woman aged 60-75 years with acute or convalescent COVID-19.

The chain carries TRBV2 and TRBJ2-7; 9 nucleotides agree with TRBD1. This CDR3 comprises 16 residues. The germline V gene has CDR1 SNHLY and CDR2 FYNNEI. V shed 7 bases, J shed 6 bases, and the junction held 16 bases outside the gene matches. CDR3 coding DNA: TGTGCCAGCAAAGTTCTTCCGGGACAGGGCTCTCTCGAGCAGTACTTC. Translation gives CASKVLPGQGSLEQYF.

The rearrangement uses TRBV18 and TRBJ1-2, with TRBD1 as a possible D gene (6 bases). Germline V lookup: CDR1 KGHSH, CDR2 LQKENI. Trimming removed 1 base from V and 6 bases from J, with 12 bases in between. The CDR3 is 14 residues long. Written as DNA, the CDR3 is TGTGCCAGCTCACCACTTCCACAGGGAAATGGCTACACCTTC. As protein: CASSPLPQGNGYTF.

Only one count was recorded for this clone. The chain combines TRBV5-1 with TRBJ2-5, with TRBD1 matching 7 bases. The CDR3 runs to 14 residues. Unmatched junction bases numbered 7, after V lost 4 bases and J lost 4 bases. Germline V gene lookup returns CDR1 SGHRS and CDR2 YFSETQ. The CDR3: CASSDPGGSETQYF. CDR3 in DNA: TGCGCCAGCAGCGACCCAGGGGGATCAGAGACCCAGTACTTC.

This clone showed up many times. The CDR3 bases are TGTGCCAGCAGGAACAGGGAGGGAGATTCACCCCTCCACTTT. It codes for CASRNREGDSPLHF. The chain recombines TRBV2 with TRBJ1-6; the D gene is possibly TRBD1 (6 bases). Per the germline V gene, CDR1 is SNHLY and CDR2 is FYNNEI. The CDR3 has 14 residues. The V end lost 6 bases, the J end lost 8 bases, and 14 bases lay between the germline ends.

CDR3 region: CASSPPEGGGKQYF. In DNA form, the CDR3 reads TGTGCCAGCAGTCCCCCCGAAGGTGGGGGCAAGCAGTACTTC. The rearrangement joins TRBV27 to TRBJ2-7; maybe TRBD1 (6 bases). The CDR3 is made up of 14 amino acids. The V gene's germline CDR1 is MNHEY and CDR2 SMNVEV (reference sequence). Trimming stripped 5 bases from V and 8 bases from J, with 19 bases between.

There are a few counts of this clone. The J gene is TRBJ2-2, the V gene TRBV14; tentatively, D is TRBD1 (6 bases). CDR3 length: 14 residues. Deletions cut 6 bases from V and 5 bases from J, with 13 bases between. The V gene's germline CDR1 is SGHDN and CDR2 FVKESK. CDR3 in amino acids: CASRGDTSTGELFF. The CDR3 DNA reads TGTGCCAGCAGGGGGGACACTTCAACCGGGGAGCTGTTTTTT.

This clone was seen only a few times. The gene calls are TRBV7-9 and TRBJ1-2, with D uncertain. CDR1 SEHNR and CDR2 FQNEAQ come from the germline V gene (reference sequence). Deletions cut 6 bases from V and 8 bases from J, with 13 bases between. This CDR3 has 12 amino acids. The chain's CDR3 is CASRAEDWGYTF. The CDR3 DNA reads as TGTGCCAGCAGGGCGGAGGACTGGGGCTACACCTTC. The full variable domain, completed using reference TRBV7-9 and TRBJ1-2, is DTGVSQNPRHKITKRGQNVTFRCDPISEHNRLYWYRQTLGQGPEFLTYFQNEAQLEKSRLLSDRFSAERPKGSFSTLEIQRTEQGDSAMYLCASRAEDWGYTFGSGTRLTVV.

This clone was counted once. The genes are TRBV30 and TRBJ1-2; TRBD1 aligns across 11 bases. V lost 1 base, J lost 7 bases, and 2 bases stayed unmatched. The CDR3 covers 13 residues. Germline CDR1 is GTSNPN and CDR2 is SVGIG (reference sequence). CDR3 protein: CAWSAGTGGGYTF. DNA for the CDR3: TGTGCCTGGAGTGCGGGGACAGGGGGTGGCTACACCTTC.

The chain uses TRBV3-1 (or the pseudogene TRBV3-2) and TRBJ2-1, with TRBD2 identical over 14 bases. The CDR3 runs 15 residues. Germline V CDR1 and CDR2: LGHDT, YNNKEL (reference sequence). The V gene end was trimmed by 3 bases and the J gene end by 7 bases; junction bases not matched to a gene: 2. DNA of the CDR3: TGTGCCAGCAGCCACGGACTAGCGGGAGGAAATGAGCAGTTCTTC. It codes for CASSHGLAGGNEQFF.

This rearrangement joins TRBV5-4 to TRBJ2-1, with 10 positions matching TRBD2. The CDR3 sequence is 17 residues long. Germline V gene data show CDR1 as SGHNT and CDR2 as YYREEE (reference sequence). J was trimmed by 0 bases and V by 4 bases; bases with no gene match: 7. CDR3 bases: TGTGCCAGCAGCCCAGGTAGCGGGGGGAGCTCCTACAATGAGCAGTTCTTC. Translating gives CASSPGSGGSSYNEQFF.

This clone appeared a few times. The chain employs TRBV7-9 and TRBJ1-2; 9 nucleotides align to TRBD1. CDR3 size: 13 residues. Germline lookup yields CDR1 SEHNR and CDR2 FQNEAQ (reference sequence). The V and J ends lost 5 bases and 5 bases, in that order; junction bases with no gene match: 3. This CDR3 is CASSRDREYGYTF. For the CDR3, the DNA is TGTGCCAGCAGCCGGGACAGGGAGTATGGCTACACCTTC. The whole variable domain, filled in from reference TRBV7-9 and TRBJ1-2, reads DTGVSQNPRHKITKRGQNVTFRCDPISEHNRLYWYRQTLGQGPEFLTYFQNEAQLEKSRLLSDRFSAERPKGSFSTLEIQRTEQGDSAMYLCASSRDREYGYTFGSGTRLTVV.

The chain uses TRBV19 and TRBJ2-5, with TRBD2 matching over 7 bases. CDR3 length: 15 amino acids. Germline V CDR1 and CDR2: LNHDA, SQIVND (reference sequence). V was clipped by 5 bases and J by 5 bases; unmatched bases: 11. CDR3 DNA sequence: TGTGCCAGTAGTGCGAAGAGACTAGCAGGGGAGACCCAGTACTTC. Amino acids: CASSAKRLAGETQYF.

This clone was detected only once. This chain uses TRBV5-4 with TRBJ1-2; 9 nucleotides align to TRBD1. This CDR3 region has 15 residues. Per the germline V gene, CDR1 is SGHNT and CDR2 is YYREEE (reference sequence). Trimming at V came to 4 bases and at J to 7 bases, leaving 11 bases not matched to a gene. The CDR3 sequence: CASSRTGQGLSGYTF. In DNA form, the CDR3 reads TGTGCCAGCAGCCGAACGGGACAGGGTCTCTCTGGCTACACCTTC. The variable domain in full, completed from reference TRBV5-4 and TRBJ1-2, reads ETGVTQSPTHLIKTRGQQVTLRCSSQSGHNTVSWYQQALGQGPQFIFQYYREEENGRGNFPPRFSGLQFPNYSSELNVNALELDDSALYLCASSRTGQGLSGYTFGSGTRLTVV.

This chain joins TRBV28 and TRBJ2-3; 7 bases map to TRBD2. This CDR3 comprises 13 residues. Trimming cost V 8 bases and J 2 bases; bases outside gene matches: 4. Germline assignment: CDR1 MDHEN and CDR2 SYDVKM. This CDR3 reads CASWGGVTDTQYF. The CDR3 DNA is TGTGCCAGCTGGGGGGGGGTCACAGATACGCAGTATTTT. Full variable domain (rest looked up from reference TRBV28 and TRBJ2-3): DVKVTQSSRYLVKRTGEKVFLECVQDMDHENMFWYRQDPGLGLRLIYFSYDVKMKEKGDIPEGYSVSREKKERFSLILESASTNQTSMYLCASWGGVTDTQYFGPGTRLTVL.

This clone was observed a single time. The chain is built from TRBV30 and TRBJ2-7; maybe TRBD1 (6 bases). Between the trimmed V and J ends, which lost 2 bases and 3 bases, there was a span of 14 bases. Germline assignment: CDR1 GTSNPN and CDR2 SVGIG (reference sequence). There are 14 residues in the CDR3. The CDR3 DNA reads TGTGCCTGGAGTCGCCCGACAGGAAGCTACGAGCAGTACTTC. Residues: CAWSRPTGSYEQYF.

This clone was seen a handful of times. This chain connects TRBV9 to TRBJ2-7; D remains ambiguous. V was clipped by 0 bases and J by 0 bases, with 7 bases between them. Germline V gene data show CDR1 as SGDLS and CDR2 as YYNGEE. CDR3 length: 14 residues. CDR3 in DNA: TGTGCCAGCAGCGTAGATCACTCCTCCTACGAGCAGTACTTC. Translated, it gives CASSVDHSSYEQYF.

This chain joins TRBV18 and TRBJ2-7; 8 nucleotides align to TRBD1. Unmatched junction bases numbered 9, after V lost 5 bases and J lost 0 bases. The CDR3 length is 16 residues. The germline CDR1 and CDR2 sequences are KGHSH and LQKENI. The CDR3 loop reads CASSDRGTGNSYEQYF. CDR3 DNA: TGTGCCAGCTCAGATAGGGGGACAGGAAACTCCTACGAGCAGTACTTC.

V gene TRBV2 combines with J gene TRBJ2-2; possible D gene TRBD1, 6 bases. The CDR3 has 15 residues. The V gene lost 4 bases and the J gene lost 2 bases, with 11 bases spanning the gap. CDR1 and CDR2 (germline): SNHLY, FYNNEI. The chain's CDR3 is CASSVDRPNTGELFF. CDR3 sequence (DNA): TGTGCCAGCAGTGTCGACAGGCCAAACACCGGGGAGCTGTTTTTT.

The rearrangement joins TRBV6-5 to TRBJ2-1; D possibly corresponds to TRBD1 (7 bases). Per the germline V gene, CDR1 is MNHEY and CDR2 is SVGAGI. The CDR3 is 15 residues long. V lost 2 bases, J lost 5 bases, and 13 bases lay in between. CDR3: CASSYPGGGNNEQFF. In nucleotides, the CDR3 is TGTGCCAGCAGTTACCCAGGGGGAGGTAACAATGAGCAGTTCTTC.

This rearrangement joins TRBV5-1 to TRBJ1-1, with unresolved D. Germline-derived CDR1 and CDR2 are SGHRS and YFSETQ. This CDR3 comprises 13 residues. V was cut by 5 bases and J by 0 bases, with 8 bases left in between. CDR3 sequence: CASRGRLNTEAFF. The CDR3, as DNA: TGCGCCAGCAGAGGGAGACTGAACACTGAAGCTTTCTTT. Based on the CDR3 plus reference TRBV5-1 and TRBJ1-1, the full variable domain is KAGVTQTPRYLIKTRGQQVTLSCSPISGHRSVSWYQQTPGQGLQFLFEYFSETQRNKGNFPGRFSGRQFSNSRSEMNVSTLELGDSALYLCASRGRLNTEAFFGQGTRLTVV.

This clone appeared a few times. The chain uses TRBV11-3 and TRBJ1-1; D is ambiguous. Trimming cost V 3 bases and J 9 bases, with 11 bases left between them. Looked up from germline, CDR1 is SGHNT and CDR2 is YENEEA. The CDR3 is made up of 12 amino acids. In DNA form, the CDR3 reads TGTGCCAGCAGCTTTACCGCGGGGAAAGCTTTCTTT. Protein product: CASSFTAGKAFF.